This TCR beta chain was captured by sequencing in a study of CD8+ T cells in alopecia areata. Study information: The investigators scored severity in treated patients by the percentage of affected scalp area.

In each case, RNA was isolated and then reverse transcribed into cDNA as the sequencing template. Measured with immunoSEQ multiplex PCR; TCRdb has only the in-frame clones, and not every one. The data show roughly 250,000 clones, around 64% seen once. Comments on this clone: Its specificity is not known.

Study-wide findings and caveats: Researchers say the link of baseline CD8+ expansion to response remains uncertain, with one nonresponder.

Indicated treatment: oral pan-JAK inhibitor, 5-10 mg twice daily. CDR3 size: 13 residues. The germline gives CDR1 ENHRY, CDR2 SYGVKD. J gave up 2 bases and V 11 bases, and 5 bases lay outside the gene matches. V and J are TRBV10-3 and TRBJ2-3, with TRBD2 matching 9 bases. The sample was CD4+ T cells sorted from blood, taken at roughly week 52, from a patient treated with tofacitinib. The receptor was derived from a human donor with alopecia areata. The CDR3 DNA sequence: TGTGCCGAGAGCGGGGGGAACACAGATACGCAGTATTTT. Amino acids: CAESGGNTDTQYF.